This passage covers 15 T cell receptor beta chains from one sample sequenced in a study of T cell repertoires in cytomegalovirus infection. These receptors are not linked to any known antigen. TCRdb re-analysed the reads in MiXCR, keeping a single row per CDR3 protein. The sample lists about 700,000 distinct CDR3 sequences; roughly 30% were seen once. Specimen: cultured PBMCs, collected from culture after CMV antigen stimulation. The receptor set was obtained from a human donor in good health (CMV status not recorded). Some clones in this sample may be carry-over from other donors' samples.

Many counts were recorded for this clonotype. The chain combines TRBV7-2 with TRBJ2-3; D remains unclear. V lost 1 base and J 4 bases, leaving 15 bases between the germline ends. Germline V CDR1 and CDR2: SGHTA, FQGNSA. The CDR3 is 16 amino acids. CDR3 sequence: CASSLVSTRISDTQYF. CDR3 coding DNA: TGTGCCAGCAGCTTAGTGTCGACAAGAATTTCAGATACGCAGTATTTT. Full variable domain (outside the CDR3, taken from reference TRBV7-2 and TRBJ2-3): GAGVSQSPSNKVTEKGKDVELRCDPISGHTALYWYRQSLGQGLEFLIYFQGNSAPDKSGLPSDRFSAERTGGSVSTLTIQRTQQEDSAVYLCASSLVSTRISDTQYFGPGTRLTVL.

V and J are TRBV30 and TRBJ2-3; D perhaps matches TRBD1 (5 bases). In germline, CDR1 is GTSNPN, CDR2 SVGIG (reference sequence). This CDR3 region has 13 residues. The V end was cut by 4 bases, the J end by 3 bases, with 11 bases between. The CDR3 sequence: CAWKTKGTDTQYF. DNA of the CDR3: TGTGCCTGGAAAACCAAGGGGACAGATACGCAGTATTTT.

The chain is built from TRBV12-3 or TRBV12-4 and TRBJ2-3; tentative D call: TRBD2 (6 bases). V lost 7 bases to trimming and J lost 5 bases, with 10 bases between them. The CDR3 contains 12 residues. The CDR3 loop reads CASNGGKDTQYF. CDR3 nucleotide sequence: TGTGCCAGCAACGGGGGTAAAGATACGCAGTATTTT.

This rearrangement joins TRBV7-9 to TRBJ1-2, with D possibly being TRBD1 (6 bases). The CDR3 loop spans 12 amino acids. V was clipped by 9 bases and J by 8 bases, with 16 bases between them. CDR1 SEHNR and CDR2 FQNEAQ come from the germline V gene (reference sequence). As DNA, the CDR3 is TGTGCCAGTGAGGGGGTCGGGGCCGGCTACACCTTC. Translated: CASEGVGAGYTF.

The chain joins TRBV24-1 to TRBJ1-5; D is uncertain. Germline CDR1 and CDR2: KGHDR and SFDVKD. The V and J ends lost 4 bases and 9 bases respectively, with 15 bases between them. The CDR3 is 14 amino acids. CDR3 nucleotide sequence: TGTGCCACCAGTGACTCGGGCCGACCGGGGCCCCAGCATTTT. It codes for CATSDSGRPGPQHF.

There are a few counts of this clonotype. The chain uses TRBV7-8 and TRBJ2-7; maybe TRBD1 (5 bases). With 0 bases removed from V and 4 bases from J, the gap between germline ends came to 13 bases. Per the germline V gene, CDR1 is SGHVS and CDR2 is FQNEAQ. The CDR3 is 15 amino acids. CDR3 region: CASSLANRRDYEQYF. In DNA form, the CDR3 reads TGTGCCAGCAGCTTAGCGAACAGGAGAGATTACGAGCAGTACTTC.

In its sample, this clonotype is medium-sized. The chain links TRBV7-8 to TRBJ2-2, with D tentatively TRBD2 (5 bases). The CDR3 contains 14 residues. Trimming shortened V by 8 bases and J by 6 bases, and 16 bases separated the two germline ends. Germline values: CDR1 SGHVS, CDR2 FQNEAQ. The CDR3 sequence is CASSTGEPAGELFF. The CDR3 region has the DNA TGTGCCAGCTCCACCGGGGAACCGGCCGGGGAGCTGTTTTTT.

The chain uses TRBV28 and TRBJ2-5, with 7 bases fitting TRBD1. J lost 6 bases, V lost 6 bases, and 10 bases had no gene match. Germline CDR1 reads MDHEN; CDR2 reads SYDVKM. The CDR3 is made up of 14 amino acids. Written as DNA, the CDR3 is TGTGCCAGCAGGGTAGGGACAGAGTCAAAGACCCAGTACTTC. Amino acids: CASRVGTESKTQYF. The full variable domain, with the rest looked up from reference TRBV28 and TRBJ2-5, is DVKVTQSSRYLVKRTGEKVFLECVQDMDHENMFWYRQDPGLGLRLIYFSYDVKMKEKGDIPEGYSVSREKKERFSLILESASTNQTSMYLCASRVGTESKTQYFGPGTRLLVL.

V usage is TRBV6-6 and J usage is TRBJ1-3; D is ambiguous. The CDR3 consists of 14 residues. CDR1 is MNHNY and CDR2 is SVGAGI in the germline V gene (reference sequence). V lost 3 bases to trimming and J lost 4 bases, with 10 bases between them. For the CDR3, the DNA is TGTGCCAGCAGTTATCGTCCTAAAGGAAACACCATATATTTT. This codes for CASSYRPKGNTIYF.

The chain carries TRBV12-3 or TRBV12-4 and TRBJ2-1; possibly TRBD2 for D (6 bases). The CDR3 sequence is 14 residues long. The germline V and J ends were trimmed by 8 bases and 10 bases, with 21 bases remaining between them. CDR3 sequence (DNA): TGTGCCAGCGCCCCGGGACTGGGAGAAAGAGAGCAGTTCTTC. It encodes CASAPGLGEREQFF.

This chain links TRBV7-2 with TRBJ1-1, with D perhaps matching TRBD1 (6 bases). Germline V gives CDR1 SGHTA, CDR2 FQGNSA. V shed 1 base and J shed 6 bases, with 18 bases lying between them. CDR3 length: 16 residues. DNA for the CDR3: TGTGCCAGCAGCTTAGAGGCGGGTTCCGGGGGCGCTGAAGCTTTCTTT. Translating it yields CASSLEAGSGGAEAFF. The variable domain in full, completed from reference TRBV7-2 and TRBJ1-1, reads GAGVSQSPSNKVTEKGKDVELRCDPISGHTALYWYRQSLGQGLEFLIYFQGNSAPDKSGLPSDRFSAERTGGSVSTLTIQRTQQEDSAVYLCASSLEAGSGGAEAFFGQGTRLTVV.

This chain uses TRBV19 with TRBJ1-2; D remains unclear. The ends were cut back, 3 bases at V and 7 bases at J, with 9 bases in the middle. The CDR3 spans 12 residues. In germline, CDR1 is LNHDA, CDR2 SQIVND (reference sequence). The CDR3 loop reads CASSMYLSGYTF. The CDR3 DNA sequence: TGTGCCAGTAGTATGTATTTGAGTGGCTACACCTTC.

This sequence joins TRBV20-1 and TRBJ1-5; 9 bases map to TRBD1. The length of the CDR3 is 15 residues. The V gene's germline CDR1 is DFQATT and CDR2 SNEGSKA (reference sequence). The ends lost 6 bases at V and 2 bases at J; junction bases unmatched: 8. The CDR3 region is CSAYTGGHGNQPQHF. DNA of the CDR3: TGCAGTGCCTATACAGGGGGCCATGGCAATCAGCCCCAGCATTTT.

The rearrangement uses TRBV20-1 and TRBJ1-1, with D possibly TRBD1 on 6 matching bases. Germline values: CDR1 DFQATT, CDR2 SNEGSKA (reference sequence). V shed 2 bases and J shed 1 base, with 14 bases lying between them. The CDR3 contains 15 residues. The CDR3 DNA reads as TGCAGTGCTAGAACCCTAGGGGGGCAGAACACTGAAGCTTTCTTT. It specifies CSARTLGGQNTEAFF.

Many counts were recorded for this clonotype. The rearrangement uses TRBV7-2 and TRBJ2-3; 7 nucleotides line up with TRBD1. CDR3 length: 14 residues. The V gene end was trimmed by 5 bases and the J gene end by 2 bases; junction bases not matched to a gene: 4. Looked up from germline, CDR1 is SGHTA and CDR2 is FQGNSA. CDR3 coding DNA: TGTGCCAGCAGCGTGGGACAGCACACAGATACGCAGTATTTT. It specifies CASSVGQHTDTQYF.